Here is one TCR beta chain with its context. A much larger clone sits a single nucleotide away, making a read error possible. The second PCR ran about 6 to 11 cycles with a sample-barcoded 5' primer and J-beta primers. TCRdb ran MiXCR on the 5' RACE reads and lists one entry per CDR3 protein. The repertoire has approximately 960,000 distinct CDR3 sequences, roughly 29% of them found once; the top ten carry 10%. These data originate in a study of blood T cells in healthy people across ages. Every sample had a minimum of 6 million PBMCs isolated. From germline, CDR1 is MNHEY and CDR2 SMNVEV (reference sequence). This CDR3 contains 13 residues. These same records also appear under a second study, on T cells of mothers and their children. This second report adds: Donation involved three healthy Caucasian mothers and the six children that they had. M1S, a second-PCR primer, added sample barcodes and 2-4 random nucleotides.

This receptor was taken from a woman aged 40-49 years in good health. Sequenced input: blood. The V call is TRBV27, the J call TRBJ2-4; possibly TRBD2 for D (6 bases). The CDR3 sequence: CTSFGRAKNIQYF. The CDR3 DNA sequence: TGTACCAGTTTTGGGAGGGCCAAAAACATTCAGTACTTC.